The source of this TCR beta chain is a study of OX40 agonist ivuxolimab in advanced cancers. The wider study: One patient with hepatocellular carcinoma and two with cutaneous melanoma, three in all, had partial responses. Study results and caveats: The mean number of expanded clones was higher in CD8+ T cells than in CD4+.

Measured with immunoSEQ multiplex PCR; TCRdb has only the in-frame clones, and not every one. Of about 72,000 clones in the sample, about nine tenths were seen once. V shed 5 bases and J shed 0 bases, with 6 bases lying between them. There are 12 residues in the CDR3. CDR1 and CDR2 from the germline V gene are SGHRS and YFSETQ. In the case of this clone: Its antigen remains unidentified.

The genes are TRBV5-1 and TRBJ2-7; D is perhaps TRBD2 (5 bases). The clonotype comes from an adult with an advanced solid tumor such as melanoma, head and neck, liver or kidney cancer. The material sequenced was CD4+ or CD8+ T cells sorted from blood, taken in a trial of the OX40 agonist ivuxolimab. The CDR3 nucleotides read TGCGCCAGCAGTACTAGCTCCTACGAGCAGTACTTC. Translation: CASSTSSYEQYF.